A selection of T cell receptor beta chains follows, all from one sample in a study of Graves' ophthalmopathy and Graves' hyperthyroidism. TCRdb re-analysed the multiplex PCR reads in MiXCR, keeping a single row per CDR3 protein. The data contain 360,000 or so distinct CDR3 sequences, approximately 16% of them singletons. Sample: peripheral blood. The receptor set was obtained from a woman between 18 and 29 years old with Graves' ophthalmopathy. Each CDR3 is given with its conserved first and last residue. D genes are given only for firm matches. Expanded clones get a size class; other rows say once, few or many, or leave the size out.

V,D,size,J,CDR3,DNA
TRBV27,NA,many,TRBJ1-5,CASSLYGRSNQPQHF,TGTGCCAGCAGTTTATACGGAAGATCAAATCAGCCCCAGCATTTT
TRBV7-2,NA,many,TRBJ2-7,CASSLGQLRSSYEQYF,TGTGCCAGCAGCTTAGGGCAGCTAAGGAGCTCCTACGAGCAGTACTTC
TRBV12-3/TRBV12-4,NA,NA,TRBJ1-1,CASNPGAGIEAFF,TGTGCCAGCAACCCTGGGGCAGGGATCGAAGCTTTCTTT
TRBV27,NA,NA,TRBJ1-5,CASSLSWDRNQPQHF,TGTGCCAGCAGTTTATCTTGGGACCGTAATCAGCCCCAGCATTTT
TRBV20-1,TRBD2,many,TRBJ2-4,CSASRGRAAKNIQYF,TGCAGTGCTAGTCGGGGGAGGGCCGCCAAAAACATTCAGTACTTC
TRBV12-3/TRBV12-4,NA,many,TRBJ1-1,CASSFGDKNTEAFF,TGTGCCAGCAGTTTTGGGGACAAGAACACTGAAGCTTTCTTT
TRBV5-1,NA,NA,TRBJ2-7,CASSLSGTLNEQYF,TGCGCCAGCAGCTTGTCAGGGACATTGAACGAGCAGTACTTC
TRBV7-2,NA,many,TRBJ2-5,CASSLGGVGGQETQYF,TGTGCCAGCAGCTTAGGGGGCGTGGGGGGACAAGAGACCCAGTACTTC
TRBV30,NA,few,TRBJ1-4,CAWSVRTSPEFNEKLFF,TGTGCCTGGAGTGTTAGAACCAGCCCCGAATTCAATGAAAAACTGTTTTTT
TRBV7-2,TRBD2,many,TRBJ2-5,CASSLASSGSPTRETQYF,TGTGCCAGCAGCTTAGCGTCTAGCGGGAGCCCTACGAGGGAGACCCAGTACTTC
TRBV12-3/TRBV12-4,NA,many,TRBJ2-7,CASSLGQIDYEQYF,TGTGCCAGCAGTTTAGGACAGATCGACTACGAGCAGTACTTC
TRBV29-1,TRBD1,many,TRBJ1-1,CSVDRSNEAFF,TGCAGCGTGGACAGGTCGAATGAAGCTTTCTTT
TRBV7-9,TRBD1,NA,TRBJ2-7,CASSPRTGGGVEQYF,TGTGCCAGCAGCCCCCGGACAGGGGGAGGAGTCGAGCAGTACTTC
TRBV19,NA,many,TRBJ1-1,CASRASGRLHTEAFF,TGTGCCAGTAGGGCCAGTGGGAGGCTTCACACTGAAGCTTTCTTT
TRBV11-2,NA,many,TRBJ2-7,CASSLQIAYEQYF,TGTGCCAGCAGCTTACAGATAGCCTACGAGCAGTACTTC
TRBV19,TRBD2,NA,TRBJ2-7,CASRLAGQSTYEQYF,TGTGCCAGTAGACTAGCGGGGCAGTCGACCTACGAGCAGTACTTC
TRBV6-5,TRBD1,many,TRBJ1-3,CASSYDRTGGSGNTIYF,TGTGCCAGCAGTTACGACAGGACAGGGGGTAGTGGAAACACCATATATTTT
TRBV12-3/TRBV12-4,NA,many,TRBJ1-1,CASSPGPEAFF,TGTGCCAGCAGCCCGGGGCCTGAAGCTTTCTTT
TRBV12-3/TRBV12-4,NA,many,TRBJ1-1,CASRPWTVNTEAFF,TGTGCCAGCAGACCATGGACCGTGAACACTGAAGCTTTCTTT
TRBV28,NA,many,TRBJ2-7,CASRRGEGLYEQYF,TGTGCCAGCAGGAGGGGGGAAGGGCTCTACGAGCAGTACTTC
TRBV30,TRBD2,many,TRBJ2-7,CAWRREGTYEQYF,TGTGCCTGGAGAAGGGAGGGAACCTACGAGCAGTACTTC
TRBV20-1,NA,many,TRBJ2-2,CSANGAYGELFF,TGCAGTGCTAACGGGGCGTACGGGGAGCTGTTTTTT
TRBV3-1,NA,many,TRBJ2-5,CASSQDLRIETQYF,TGTGCCAGCAGCCAGGACCTACGTATAGAGACCCAGTACTTC
TRBV12-3/TRBV12-4,NA,many,TRBJ1-5,CASSFQGQPQHF,TGTGCCAGCAGTTTTCAGGGTCAGCCCCAGCATTTT
TRBV30,NA,NA,TRBJ2-7,CAWSSGLGVYEQYF,TGTGCCTGGAGTTCGGGTCTAGGGGTCTACGAGCAGTACTTC
TRBV28,NA,many,TRBJ1-2,CASSLVPGDNGYTF,TGTGCCAGCAGTTTGGTCCCAGGAGACAATGGCTACACCTTC
TRBV20-1,TRBD2,many,TRBJ2-1,CRGGVAGARNEQFF,TGCAGGGGGGGGGTGGCGGGAGCGAGGAATGAGCAGTTCTTC
TRBV20-1,TRBD1,many,TRBJ2-7,CSATGQGAHEQYF,TGCAGTGCTACCGGACAGGGGGCCCACGAGCAGTACTTC
TRBV30,TRBD1,many,TRBJ2-4,CAWSSRQGDIQYF,TGTGCCTGGAGCAGTAGACAGGGGGACATTCAGTACTTC
TRBV7-2,NA,many,TRBJ1-1,CASSLGWGGGTEAFF,TGTGCCAGCAGCTTAGGGTGGGGAGGGGGCACTGAAGCTTTCTTT
TRBV4-1,NA,many,TRBJ2-6,CASSPSSLSTGANVLTF,TGCGCCAGCAGCCCCTCGTCACTGAGCACTGGGGCCAACGTCCTGACTTTC
TRBV28,NA,many,TRBJ1-2,CASSFRPNYGYTF,TGTGCCAGCAGTTTTCGACCTAACTATGGCTACACCTTC
TRBV24-1,NA,many,TRBJ2-5,CATSDARQPLPQETQYF,TGTGCCACCAGTGATGCGAGACAACCTCTTCCCCAAGAGACCCAGTACTTC
TRBV11-2,TRBD2,many,TRBJ2-7,CASSLVPPGLAGVEQYF,TGTGCCAGCAGCTTAGTCCCACCGGGACTAGCGGGAGTTGAGCAGTACTTC
TRBV7-9,TRBD1,NA,TRBJ2-5,CASSLGDRGKGTQYF,TGTGCCAGCAGCTTAGGGGACAGGGGGAAAGGGACCCAGTACTTC
TRBV4-1,TRBD2,many,TRBJ2-7,CASSSSGRASYEQYF,TGCGCCAGTTCCTCTAGCGGGAGGGCCTCCTACGAGCAGTACTTC